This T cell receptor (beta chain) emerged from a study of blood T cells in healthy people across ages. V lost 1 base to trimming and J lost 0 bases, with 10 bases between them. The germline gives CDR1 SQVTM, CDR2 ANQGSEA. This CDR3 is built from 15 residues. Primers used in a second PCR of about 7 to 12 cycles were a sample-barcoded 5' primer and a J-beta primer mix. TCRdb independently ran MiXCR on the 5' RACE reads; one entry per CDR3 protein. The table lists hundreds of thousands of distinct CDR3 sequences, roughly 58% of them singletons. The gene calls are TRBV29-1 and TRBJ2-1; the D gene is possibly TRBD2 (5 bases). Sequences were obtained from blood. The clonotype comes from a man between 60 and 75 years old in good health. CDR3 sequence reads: CSVEGGKSSYNEQFF. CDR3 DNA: TGCAGCGTTGAAGGAGGGAAAAGCTCCTACAATGAGCAGTTCTTC.